The 29 T cell receptor beta chains in this list originate from one sample, sequenced in a study of T cells in Graves' hyperthyroidism and ophthalmopathy (dated by TCRdb to about 2019). The receptor library was made with multiplex PCR. Instrument on record: Illumina HiSeq 2000. TCR beta CDR3 regions were amplified from RNA transcripts. A first-round RT-PCR of the TCR CDR3 used the HTBI primer set with the Qiagen OneStep RT-PCR kit. The public reads were reprocessed in TCRdb via fastp at Q25 and MiXCR, keeping in-frame beta chains. Each entry is one CDR3 protein sequence, shown with its most common DNA and genes. For this sample there are 450,000 to 550,000 distinct CDR3 sequences; roughly a quarter appear just once. The ten largest clones represent 10% to 12% of the sample. The sequencing sample was made of blood. These receptors were taken from a young woman with Graves' ophthalmopathy.

This clonotype was observed many times. The chain recombines TRBV4-2 with TRBJ2-2, with D unresolved. The CDR3 consists of 13 residues. The V gene lost 1 base and the J gene lost 3 bases, with 3 bases spanning the gap. Germline V CDR1 and CDR2: LGHNA, YNFKEQ. CDR3 amino acids: CASSQVYTGELFF. CDR3 bases: TGTGCCAGCAGCCAAGTCTACACCGGGGAGCTGTTTTTT.

This clonotype showed up many times. An end of the junction differs from the germline gene, which may be a read error. This chain uses TRBV6-1 with TRBJ2-5; unclear D gene. Germline values: CDR1 MNHNS, CDR2 SASEGT. The length of the CDR3 is 11 residues. CDR3 residues: CASSEDSLGNF. CDR3 sequence (DNA): TGTGCCAGCAGTGAAGATTCCTTAGGAAACTTC.

In this sample, this clonotype turned up many times. The chain has TRBV27 and TRBJ2-2; D may correspond to TRBD1 or TRBD2 (6 bases each). Trimming shortened V by 2 bases and J by 5 bases, and 12 bases separated the two germline ends. The CDR3 is made up of 15 amino acids. The germline V gene has CDR1 MNHEY and CDR2 SMNVEV (reference sequence). DNA of the CDR3: TGTGCCAGCAGTTTAGGAGGGACAACAACCGGGGAGCTGTTTTTT. Protein product: CASSLGGTTTGELFF.

This clonotype was counted at least ten times. This chain connects TRBV7-2 to TRBJ1-1; D gene unclear. The V gene's germline CDR1 is SGHTA and CDR2 FQGNSA. CDR3 size: 14 residues. Trimming took off 7 bases at V and 2 bases at J, with 14 bases between the two ends. The CDR3 loop reads CASMEGIGNTEAFF. In nucleotides, the CDR3 is TGTGCCAGCATGGAGGGAATCGGCAACACTGAAGCTTTCTTT.

This clonotype was seen ten or more times. The chain is built from TRBV12-3 or TRBV12-4 and TRBJ2-7; the match to TRBD2 covers 10 bases. This CDR3 is 15 amino acids long. The V segment lost 5 bases and the J segment 3 bases; nucleotides outside the gene matches: 7. This CDR3 reads CASSLTSGDYYEQYF. The CDR3 DNA follows: TGTGCCAGCAGTCTTACTAGCGGGGACTACTACGAGCAGTACTTC.

This clonotype was counted at least ten times. V and J are TRBV6-1 and TRBJ1-6; 8 bases are a match to TRBD1. Trimming at V came to 5 bases and at J to 5 bases, leaving 11 bases not matched to a gene. The CDR3 spans 17 residues. CDR1 and CDR2 from the germline V gene are MNHNS and SASEGT. CDR3 loop: CASSPYTGQGNNSPLHF. The CDR3 nucleotides are TGTGCCAGCAGTCCTTATACCGGACAGGGAAATAATTCACCCCTCCACTTT.

Note on this clonotype: One junction end disagrees with the germline gene, perhaps due to a read error. The J gene is TRBJ2-7, the V gene TRBV10-1, with 7 bases fitting TRBD1. Germline assignment: CDR1 WNHNN and CDR2 SYGVQD (reference sequence). The CDR3 has 13 amino acids. CDR3 amino acids: CASSESMSGTASF. The CDR3 nucleotides read TGCGCCAGCAGTGAGTCGATGAGTGGGACAGCCAGCTTC.

The CDR3 loop is CASSYQIRQGQLFF. The CDR3 nucleotides are TGTGCCAGCAGCTACCAGATACGACAGGGACAGCTGTTTTTT. J is TRBJ2-2 and V is TRBV11-2; 7 nucleotides align to TRBD1. The trim removed 4 bases at V and 12 bases at J, leaving 11 bases unmatched. This CDR3 contains 14 residues. Germline V lookup: CDR1 SGHAT, CDR2 FQNNGV.

This clonotype was observed a single time. A clone one base away is much larger, so this may be a read error. The rearrangement joins TRBV30 to TRBJ1-3, with D possibly matching TRBD1 (6 bases). Germline values: CDR1 GTSNPN, CDR2 SVGIG (reference sequence). The CDR3 contains 12 residues. CDR3 amino acids: CVSNRAGNTIYF. In DNA, the CDR3 is TGTGTCAGCAACAGGGCTGGAAACACCATATATTTT.

V is TRBV12-3 or TRBV12-4 and J is TRBJ1-1; maybe TRBD1 (6 bases). The germline V and J ends were trimmed by 6 bases and 4 bases, with 12 bases remaining between them. The CDR3 runs 13 residues. The CDR3 DNA reads TGTGCCAGCAGGAACGTCAGGGGCACTGAAGCTTTCTTT. Its translation: CASRNVRGTEAFF.

The chain links TRBV24-1 to TRBJ2-5; D may match TRBD1 or TRBD2 (5 bases each). This CDR3 contains 15 residues. V was trimmed by 2 bases and J by 1 base, leaving 10 bases between them. The germline CDR1 and CDR2 sequences are KGHDR and SFDVKD. The CDR3 is CATSDWDVGQETQYF. The CDR3, as DNA: TGTGCCACCAGTGATTGGGACGTCGGCCAAGAGACCCAGTACTTC.

This clonotype appeared many times. The rearrangement uses TRBV6-1 and TRBJ1-1, with D possibly TRBD1 on 6 matching bases. Germline CDR1 MNHNS, CDR2 SASEGT. The V end lost 5 bases, the J end lost 10 bases, and 11 bases lay between the germline ends. This CDR3 contains 11 residues. CDR3 DNA: TGTGCCAGCAGTACACAGGGACTAGCTTTCTTT. This gives the protein CASSTQGLAFF.

This clonotype was seen at least ten times. The chain couples TRBV20-1 to TRBJ1-1; no clear D gene. CDR3 length equals 13 residues. Between the trimmed V and J ends, which lost 5 bases and 2 bases, there was a span of 12 bases. Germline-derived CDR1 and CDR2 are DFQATT and SNEGSKA (reference sequence). The CDR3 spells CSAGIVLNTEAFF. The CDR3 coding sequence is TGCAGTGCTGGGATCGTTCTTAACACTGAAGCTTTCTTT.

A few counts support this clonotype. The CDR3 spells CASSPNRGLGYEQYF. DNA of the CDR3: TGTGCCAGCTCACCAAACAGGGGGCTCGGGTACGAGCAGTACTTC. J is TRBJ2-7 and V is TRBV18, with TRBD1 identical over 9 bases. V gave up 2 bases and J gave up 4 bases; unmatched junction bases: 6. The CDR3 runs to 15 residues. From germline, CDR1 is KGHSH and CDR2 LQKENI.

This clonotype was seen at least ten times. The CDR3 DNA is TGCGCCAGCAGCCAACCCAGACAGATCGACTATGGCTACACCTTC. This codes for CASSQPRQIDYGYTF. V usage is TRBV4-1 and J usage is TRBJ1-2; tentative D call: TRBD1 (5 bases). Germline assignment: CDR1 MGHRA and CDR2 YSYEKL. The CDR3 is 15 amino acids. V was clipped by 2 bases and J by 3 bases, with 13 bases between them.

This clonotype was counted ten times or more. V and J are TRBV20-1 and TRBJ1-5, with 9 bases aligning to TRBD1. The germline CDR1 and CDR2 sequences are DFQATT and SNEGSKA (reference sequence). Trimming took 5 bases from V and 1 from J; bases not matched to a gene: 12. The CDR3 runs to 17 residues. The CDR3 is CSAVRDRELWSNQPQHF. DNA for the CDR3: TGCAGTGCTGTCCGGGACAGGGAACTCTGGAGCAATCAGCCCCAGCATTTT.

This clonotype has a count of ten or more. The chain combines TRBV15 with TRBJ2-4, with D possibly matching TRBD1 (6 bases). V lost 1 base, J lost 3 bases, and 13 bases lay in between. The CDR3 is made up of 16 amino acids. Germline loops: CDR1 LNHNV, CDR2 YYDKDF (reference sequence). The CDR3 nucleotides read TGTGCCACCAGCAGAGTGCTCGGACAGCTCAAAAACATTCAGTACTTC. Translation gives CATSRVLGQLKNIQYF.

This chain uses TRBV10-3 with TRBJ2-2; 8 nucleotides align to TRBD1. The V gene end was trimmed by 6 bases and the J gene end by 6 bases; junction bases not matched to a gene: 3. The CDR3 extends over 13 amino acids. Germline-derived CDR1 and CDR2 are ENHRY and SYGVKD. The CDR3 bases are TGTGCCATCAGCGTGGACAGGGCCGGGGAGCTGTTTTTT. This sequence encodes CAISVDRAGELFF.

The V gene is TRBV12-3 or TRBV12-4, the J gene TRBJ2-7; D is unclear. V lost 6 bases, J lost 3 bases, and 12 bases lay in between. The CDR3 runs 13 residues. The CDR3 protein is CASRLTVNYEQYF. CDR3 DNA sequence: TGTGCCAGCAGATTGACGGTGAACTACGAGCAGTACTTC.

The chain combines TRBV11-2 with TRBJ2-2; 7 nucleotides match TRBD1. Germline V CDR1 and CDR2: SGHAT, FQNNGV. CDR3 length: 16 residues. V lost 5 bases and J lost 1; bases outside the gene matches: 7. This CDR3 reads CASSPYQGVNTGELFF. As DNA, the CDR3 is TGTGCCAGCAGCCCTTATCAGGGGGTGAACACCGGGGAGCTGTTTTTT.

This clonotype was seen more than once but under ten times. This may be a read error: a much more frequent sequence differs by one nucleotide. CDR3 bases: TGTGCCAGCGGTGGATACACCGTCTCTGGAAACACCATATATTTT. Its protein is CASGGYTVSGNTIYF. This sequence joins TRBV2 and TRBJ1-3; D is undetermined. This CDR3 region has 15 residues. In germline, CDR1 is SNHLY, CDR2 FYNNEI. V was trimmed by 8 bases and J by 0 bases, leaving 14 bases between them.

The chain has TRBV19 and TRBJ1-1; D not certain. V lost 3 bases to trimming and J lost 3 bases, with 11 bases between them. The germline V gene has CDR1 LNHDA and CDR2 SQIVND (reference sequence). The CDR3 has 14 residues. For the CDR3, the DNA is TGTGCCAGTAGTATTTCGGGTTCCTACACTGAAGCTTTCTTT. Translating gives CASSISGSYTEAFF.

The chain employs TRBV25-1 and TRBJ2-3, with a weak D call TRBD1 (6 bases). V was shortened by 6 bases and J by 0 bases, with 16 bases between the two germline ends. This CDR3 has 16 residues. CDR1 is MGHDK, CDR2 SYGVNS, per germline. Here the CDR3 DNA reads TGTGCCAGCAGGGGTCAGGGGAGCTCTAGCACAGATACGCAGTATTTT. Translation: CASRGQGSSSTDTQYF.

There are many counts of this clonotype. J is TRBJ1-2 and V is TRBV2, with unresolved D. Germline CDR1 reads SNHLY; CDR2 reads FYNNEI. V was trimmed by 4 bases and J by 5 bases, leaving 5 bases between them. There are 11 residues in the CDR3. The CDR3 coding sequence is TGTGCCAGCAGTGCCTCATATGGCTACACCTTC. The encoded protein is CASSASYGYTF.

DNA of the CDR3: TGTGCCAGCAGTGAATTTGGAAGCCCAGGCCAAGAGACCCAGTACTTC. Protein product: CASSEFGSPGQETQYF. This chain uses TRBV6-1 with TRBJ2-5; D remains ambiguous. The CDR3 covers 16 residues. V lost 2 bases and J lost 1, with 14 bases in between. Germline V lookup: CDR1 MNHNS, CDR2 SASEGT.

The CDR3 DNA follows: TGCAGCGTTGTCCGAAATCAAGAGACCCAGTACTTC. It specifies CSVVRNQETQYF. This chain links TRBV29-1 with TRBJ2-5, with D uncertain. CDR3 length equals 12 residues. The germline V gene encodes CDR1 SQVTM and CDR2 ANQGSEA. V was trimmed by 4 bases and J by 2 bases, leaving 8 bases between them.

Ten or more counts support this clonotype. The chain carries TRBV20-1 and TRBJ1-1; weak D call: TRBD1 (6 bases). The CDR3 has 14 amino acids. Germline CDR1 is DFQATT and CDR2 is SNEGSKA (reference sequence). The germline V and J ends were trimmed by 3 bases and 2 bases, with 13 bases remaining between them. CDR3 residues: CSARVPGENTEAFF. CDR3 nucleotide sequence: TGCAGTGCTAGGGTTCCAGGGGAAAACACTGAAGCTTTCTTT.

The sample holds a few counts of this clonotype. V usage is TRBV10-1 and J usage is TRBJ2-5; tentative D call: TRBD2 (6 bases). Trimming pared 7 bases from V and 5 bases from J, leaving 11 bases between. The germline CDR1 and CDR2 sequences are WNHNN and SYGVQD (reference sequence). This CDR3 spans 12 amino acids. This chain's CDR3 is CASNRGFETQYF. The CDR3 nucleotides are TGCGCCAGCAATCGGGGGTTCGAGACCCAGTACTTC.

This clonotype came up a few times. The CDR3 sequence is CASRLRDGNQPQHF. The DNA of the CDR3 is TGTGCCAGTCGACTCCGGGACGGAAATCAGCCCCAGCATTTT. V is TRBV19 and J is TRBJ1-5, with D possibly being TRBD1 (5 bases). V lost 8 bases to trimming and J lost 4 bases, with 15 bases between them. In germline, CDR1 is LNHDA, CDR2 SQIVND (reference sequence). The CDR3 spans 14 residues.